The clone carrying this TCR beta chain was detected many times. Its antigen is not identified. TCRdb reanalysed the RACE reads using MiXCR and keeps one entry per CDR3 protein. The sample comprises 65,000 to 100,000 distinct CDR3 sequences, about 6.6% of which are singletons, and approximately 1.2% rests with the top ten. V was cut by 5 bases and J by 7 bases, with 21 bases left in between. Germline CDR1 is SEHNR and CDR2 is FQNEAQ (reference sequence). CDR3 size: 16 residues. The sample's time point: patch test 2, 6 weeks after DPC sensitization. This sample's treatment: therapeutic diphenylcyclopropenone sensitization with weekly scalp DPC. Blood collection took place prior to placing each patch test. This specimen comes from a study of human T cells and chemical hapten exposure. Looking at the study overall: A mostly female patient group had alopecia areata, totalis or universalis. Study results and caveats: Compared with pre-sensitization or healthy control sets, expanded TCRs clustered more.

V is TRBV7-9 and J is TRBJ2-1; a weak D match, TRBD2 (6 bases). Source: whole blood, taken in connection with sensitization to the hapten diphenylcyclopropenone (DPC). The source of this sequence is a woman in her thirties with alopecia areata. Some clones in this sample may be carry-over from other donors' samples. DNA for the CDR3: TGTGCCAGCAGCCCCCGCGCCGGGGGAATTGGTAATGAGCAGTTCTTC. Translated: CASSPRAGGIGNEQFF.